Each of the 28 T cell receptor beta chains below was sequenced from the same sample in a study of cytomegalovirus exposure and HLA in healthy donors (dated by TCRdb to the late 2010s). The method behind the library was the immunoSEQ multiplex PCR assay. A mixture of 60 forward primers for TCR Vbeta segments and 13 reverse primers for TCR Jbeta segments was used in the multiplex PCR. In its TCRdb copy, this immuneACCESS table keeps in-frame sequences only and misses some clones. Where compared with another copy, unresolved V genes explain less than half of these, and the others have no known cause. Counted in this sample were approximately 150,000 clones; approximately 81% of them appeared once. The top ten constitute about 2.5% of the sample. Sample: PBMCs. These receptors all stem from a man aged 25-40 years in good health and CMV-seropositive.

The J gene is TRBJ2-3, the V gene TRBV6-6, with a weak D call TRBD2 (6 bases). Trimming removed 8 bases at V and 0 bases at J, with 12 bases between. Germline assignment: CDR1 MNHNY and CDR2 SVGAGI (reference sequence). This CDR3 comprises 14 residues. CDR3 protein: CASGAGSSTDTQYF. The CDR3, as DNA: TGTGCCAGCGGAGCGGGCTCTAGCACAGATACGCAGTATTTT.

CDR3 region: CASSPELTGAVGELFF. DNA for the CDR3: TGTGCCAGCTCACCCGAGCTGACAGGGGCCGTCGGGGAGCTGTTTTTT. This chain links TRBV18 with TRBJ2-2, with 8 bases lining up with TRBD1. Germline CDR1 reads KGHSH; CDR2 reads LQKENI. The CDR3 contains 16 residues. V lost 3 bases to trimming and J lost 7 bases; unmatched junction nucleotides: 10.

This chain uses TRBV5-6 with TRBJ1-2; 7 bases match TRBD1. This CDR3 contains 14 residues. The V gene's germline CDR1 is SGHDT and CDR2 YYEEEE. The trim removed 4 bases at V and 5 bases at J, leaving 8 bases unmatched. This CDR3 reads CASSRTGSPYGYTF. CDR3 coding DNA: TGTGCCAGCAGCCGGACAGGCTCCCCTTATGGCTACACCTTC.

The J gene is TRBJ1-3, the V gene TRBV6-5; D is uncertain. There are 15 residues in the CDR3. The V and J ends lost 2 bases and 0 bases respectively, with 8 bases between them. Germline V lookup: CDR1 MNHEY, CDR2 SVGAGI. The DNA for the CDR3 is TGTGCCAGCAGTTACGAACGGAGCTCTGGAAACACCATATATTTT. Its protein is CASSYERSSGNTIYF.

This clone was counted a single time. The chain uses TRBV18 and TRBJ1-4; TRBD1 matches at 10 bases. Looked up from germline, CDR1 is KGHSH and CDR2 is LQKENI. The CDR3 length is 15 residues. Trimming cost V 3 bases and J 5 bases; bases outside gene matches: 3. The CDR3 DNA follows: TGTGCCAGCTCACCGGGGACAGGGGACAATGAAAAACTGTTTTTT. Protein product: CASSPGTGDNEKLFF.

This clone was detected a few times. The rearrangement joins TRBV30 to TRBJ2-1; possible D gene TRBD2, 8 bases. V lost 5 bases, J lost 5 bases, and 19 bases lay in between. The CDR3 is 15 amino acids. Germline assignment: CDR1 GTSNPN and CDR2 SVGIG (reference sequence). The CDR3 DNA reads TGTGCCTGGGCCACGGGACTAGGGGGCCACAATGAGCAGTTCTTC. The encoded protein is CAWATGLGGHNEQFF. The full variable domain, completed using reference TRBV30 and TRBJ2-1, is SQTIHQWPATLVQPVGSPLSLECTVEGTSNPNLYWYRQAAGRGLQLLFYSVGIGQISSEVPQNLSASRPQDRQFILSSKKLLLSDSGFYLCAWATGLGGHNEQFFGPGTRLTVL.

The chain joins TRBV7-2 to TRBJ2-1; TRBD2 might be the D (6 bases). The CDR3 is 14 amino acids. Trimming cost V 4 bases and J 5 bases, with 12 bases left between them. The germline V gene encodes CDR1 SGHTA and CDR2 FQGNSA. The CDR3 spells CASSSGTFNNEQFF. CDR3 DNA sequence: TGTGCCAGCAGCTCCGGGACTTTTAACAATGAGCAGTTCTTC.

A note on this clone: One end of the junction is discordant with germline, which a read error may explain. This rearrangement joins TRBV7-7 to TRBJ2-1; TRBD2 matches 13 bases. The CDR3 runs to 17 residues. Germline V CDR1 and CDR2: SSHAT, FNYEAQ (reference sequence). DNA of the CDR3: TGTGCTAGCAGCCTCAATCCGGGACTAGCGGGGAAAAATGAGCAGTTCTTC. Translation: CASSLNPGLAGKNEQFF.

The chain carries TRBV11-3 and TRBJ1-2; no firm D call. Germline V gene sequence: CDR1 SGHNT, CDR2 YENEEA. CDR3 size: 11 residues. V lost 4 bases and J lost 7, with 7 bases in between. The CDR3 reads CASSSQFGYTF. Written as DNA, the CDR3 is TGTGCCAGCAGCTCCCAATTTGGCTACACCTTC.

The CDR3 sequence is CASDEGGGEQFF. The CDR3 nucleotides are TGTGCCAGCGACGAAGGGGGCGGTGAGCAGTTCTTC. This chain links TRBV6-1 with TRBJ2-1; 7 positions match TRBD1. Germline V gene lookup returns CDR1 MNHNS and CDR2 SASEGT. CDR3 length: 12 amino acids. V dropped 8 bases and J dropped 9; count of bases not matched to a gene: 7.

The genes are TRBV11-3 and TRBJ2-1; D gene unclear. Germline V lookup: CDR1 SGHNT, CDR2 YENEEA. This CDR3 has 13 amino acids. V dropped 6 bases and J dropped 4 bases, with 10 bases sitting between them. Here the CDR3 reads CASSQQLYNEQFF. The CDR3 coding sequence is TGTGCCAGCAGTCAACAACTATACAATGAGCAGTTCTTC.

The sample holds one count of this clone. The chain combines TRBV14 with TRBJ2-3; TRBD2 might be the D (6 bases). CDR1 and CDR2 from the germline V gene are SGHDN and FVKESK. This CDR3 is 16 amino acids long. The V gene lost 0 bases and the J gene lost 7 bases, with 17 bases spanning the gap. The CDR3 coding sequence is TGTGCCAGCAGCCAAGATACCCTTTCCGGGAGCCATACGCAGTATTTT. This translates into CASSQDTLSGSHTQYF.

This chain links TRBV27 with TRBJ2-3, with D possibly matching TRBD1 (6 bases). The CDR3 has 15 residues. CDR1 MNHEY and CDR2 SMNVEV come from the germline V gene (reference sequence). V lost 8 bases to trimming and J lost 3 bases, with 18 bases between them. The CDR3 DNA reads TGTGCCAGCCGGTGGGCAGGGGTTCGGACAGATACGCAGTATTTT. The encoded protein is CASRWAGVRTDTQYF.

This clone was recorded once. The rearrangement uses TRBV5-3 and TRBJ2-3, with no clear D. TRBV5-3 is sorted into the ORF group, with uncertain function. V was shortened by 1 base and J by 7 bases, with 19 bases between the two germline ends. This CDR3 contains 16 residues. The CDR3 sequence: CARSLNSQKGYYTQYF. The CDR3 nucleotides read TGTGCCAGAAGCTTGAATAGCCAAAAAGGATATTATACGCAGTATTTT.

The chain uses TRBV6-5 and TRBJ2-5; TRBD2 matches 7 bases. The better agreement between TRBJ2-7 and the DNA end casts doubt on the J call. CDR3 length: 15 residues. Germline values: CDR1 MNHEY, CDR2 SVGAGI. For the CDR3, the DNA is TGTGCCAGCAGACCTCGGGAGGCCCTTTCCTACGAGCAGTACTTC. Protein: CASRPREALSYEQYF.

In nucleotides, the CDR3 is TGCGCCAGCAGCTTGGAAGTAGGGGCAGGGGAGACCCAGTACTTC. Protein: CASSLEVGAGETQYF. This sequence joins TRBV5-1 and TRBJ2-5; D is perhaps TRBD1 (5 bases). Between the trimmed V and J ends, which lost 0 bases and 5 bases, there was a span of 14 bases. This CDR3 spans 15 amino acids. CDR1 SGHRS and CDR2 YFSETQ come from the germline V gene.

On this clone: One junction end disagrees with the germline gene, perhaps due to a read error. V gene TRBV7-9 combines with J gene TRBJ1-1; unclear D gene. The CDR3 contains 12 residues. The germline CDR1 and CDR2 sequences are SEHNR and FQNEAQ (reference sequence). CDR3 sequence (DNA): TGTTCCAGCAGCTTATGGCAAAGCGGCACCTCCTTT. Its protein is CSSSLWQSGTSF.

The chain uses TRBV5-1 and TRBJ1-2, with TRBD1 matching over 7 bases. This CDR3 has 15 residues. V was clipped by 4 bases and J by 6 bases; unmatched bases: 12. Germline CDR1 SGHRS, CDR2 YFSETQ. This CDR3 is CASSQLRTGIDGYTF. DNA of the CDR3: TGCGCCAGCAGCCAATTACGGACAGGAATAGATGGCTACACCTTC.

This rearrangement joins TRBV2 to TRBJ2-7, with D possibly matching TRBD1 (6 bases). The germline V and J ends were trimmed by 4 bases and 2 bases, with 12 bases remaining between them. CDR1 and CDR2 (germline): SNHLY, FYNNEI. CDR3 length: 14 amino acids. The CDR3 protein is CASSVDRRPYEQYV. In DNA form, the CDR3 reads TGTGCCAGCAGTGTCGACAGGAGACCCTACGAGCAGTACGTC.

V and J are TRBV6-5 and TRBJ2-2; 9 positions match TRBD1. This CDR3 is built from 14 residues. J gave up 3 bases and V 6 bases, and 2 bases lay outside the gene matches. CDR1 MNHEY and CDR2 SVGAGI come from the germline V gene. CDR3 sequence reads: CASRWTGDTGELFF. DNA of the CDR3: TGTGCCAGCAGATGGACAGGGGACACCGGGGAGCTGTTTTTT.

This clone was seen only once. This chain uses TRBV7-2 with TRBJ2-3; 9 bases align to TRBD1. The CDR3 sequence is 13 residues long. Germline CDR1 is SGHTA and CDR2 is FQGNSA. Trimming cost V 2 bases and J 8 bases; bases outside gene matches: 2. The CDR3: CASSLNRGRTQYF. The CDR3 DNA sequence: TGTGCCAGCAGCTTAAACAGGGGGCGTACGCAGTATTTT.

The J gene is TRBJ1-6, the V gene TRBV6-4; maybe TRBD1 (5 bases). Trimming removed 5 bases from V and 9 bases from J, with 14 bases in between. This CDR3 region has 14 residues. Germline V lookup: CDR1 MRHNA, CDR2 SNTAGT. The CDR3 DNA reads TGTGCCAGCAGTCTGAACCGAAGGGGTTCACCCCTCCACTTT. This encodes CASSLNRRGSPLHF.

J is TRBJ1-2 and V is TRBV19, with 9 bases identical to TRBD1. CDR1 LNHDA and CDR2 SQIVND come from the germline V gene (reference sequence). J was trimmed by 7 bases and V by 4 bases; bases with no gene match: 4. CDR3 size: 13 residues. In nucleotides, the CDR3 is TGTGCCAGTAGTAAACAGGGGGCGATTGGCTACACCTTC. Residues: CASSKQGAIGYTF.

To note about this clone: A read error may account for a junction end that differs from germline. The rearrangement joins TRBV7-7 to TRBJ2-1; 8 positions match TRBD2. Germline lookup yields CDR1 SSHAT and CDR2 FNYEAQ (reference sequence). The CDR3 is 16 amino acids. The CDR3 DNA is TGTGCTAGCAGCTTATCAAGCGGGAGTGGTTACAATGAGCAGTTCTTC. It translates to CASSLSSGSGYNEQFF.

This chain connects TRBV5-1 to TRBJ2-2; D remains unclear. The CDR3 covers 14 residues. Trimming took 0 bases from V and 4 from J, leaving 7 bases between them. Per germline, CDR1 SGHRS and CDR2 YFSETQ. CDR3 residues: CASSLVQSTGELFF. The CDR3 nucleotides are TGCGCCAGCAGCTTGGTACAGAGCACCGGGGAGCTGTTTTTT.

The J gene is TRBJ2-7, the V gene TRBV21-1; the table calls TRBD1, which could not be checked here. TRBV21-1 is assigned pseudogene status. CDR3 length: 17 residues. Here the CDR3 reads CASTTNSGQPSSYEQYV. DNA for the CDR3: TGTGCCAGCACCACGAATTCCGGACAGCCGAGCTCCTACGAGCAGTACGTC.

The chain uses TRBV7-6 and TRBJ2-7; 8 positions match TRBD1. Germline values: CDR1 SGHVS, CDR2 FNYEAQ. The ends lost 4 bases at V and 0 bases at J; junction bases unmatched: 8. This CDR3 has 16 amino acids. DNA for the CDR3: TGTGCCAGCAGCTATCTAGGGACAGGCAGCTCCTACGAGCAGTACGTC. Translating gives CASSYLGTGSSYEQYV.

In DNA, the CDR3 is TGTGCCAGCAGTTACTTACGGGGGGTCGGTGAAGCTTTCTTT. Its protein product is CASSYLRGVGEAFF. The rearrangement uses TRBV6-5 and TRBJ1-1, with D possibly being TRBD1 (5 bases). V dropped 1 base and J dropped 7 bases, with 13 bases sitting between them. The CDR3 loop spans 14 amino acids. Germline V gene sequence: CDR1 MNHEY, CDR2 SVGAGI.